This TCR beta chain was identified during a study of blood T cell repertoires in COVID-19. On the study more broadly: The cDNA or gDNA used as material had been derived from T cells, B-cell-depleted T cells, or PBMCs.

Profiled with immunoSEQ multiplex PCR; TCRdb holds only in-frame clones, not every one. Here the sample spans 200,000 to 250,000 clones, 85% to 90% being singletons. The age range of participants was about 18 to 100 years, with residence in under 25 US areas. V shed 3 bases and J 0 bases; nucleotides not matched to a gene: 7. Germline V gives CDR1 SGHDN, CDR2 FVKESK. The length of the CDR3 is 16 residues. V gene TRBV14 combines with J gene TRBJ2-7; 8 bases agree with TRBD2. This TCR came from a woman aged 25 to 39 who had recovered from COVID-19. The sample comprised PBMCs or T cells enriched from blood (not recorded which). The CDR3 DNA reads TGTGCCAGCAGCCAGACCTACGGGACTAGCTCCTACGAGCAGTACTTC. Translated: CASSQTYGTSSYEQYF. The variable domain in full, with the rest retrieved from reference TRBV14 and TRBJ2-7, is EAGVTQFPSHSVIEKGQTVTLRCDPISGHDNLYWYRRVMGKEIKFLLHFVKESKQDESGMPNNRFLAERTGGTYSTLKVQPAELEDSGVYFCASSQTYGTSSYEQYFGPGTRLTVT.